A selection of T cell receptor beta chains follows, all from one sample in a study of tumor and adjacent non-tumor tissue in lung cancer. TCRdb re-derived calls from the multiplex PCR reads in MiXCR, one entry per CDR3 protein. The data show approximately 47,000 distinct CDR3 sequences, around 67% seen once. Sequencing was carried out using distant non-tumor lung tissue. The receptors originated from a woman aged 70-85 years with non-small cell lung cancer. Both conserved end residues are part of each CDR3. Fields, in order: J gene, CDR3 length, clone size, D gene, V gene, CDR3 DNA, CDR3 protein. D genes are given only for firm matches. Clone size is given for some rows only: seen once, a few or many times, or a class if the clone is expanded.

TRBJ2-1,13,NA,NA,TRBV11-1,TGTGCCAGCAGTCCGGGGCCCGTCAGTGAGCAGTTCTTC,CASSPGPVSEQFF
TRBJ1-2,15,few,NA,TRBV6-5,TGTGCCGGCAGTTACTTCTCGGGGCATGACTATGGCTACACCTTC,CAGSYFSGHDYGYTF
TRBJ2-6,16,NA,NA,TRBV6-5,TGTGCCAGCAGTTACTCGATGGACGCTGAGGCCAATGTCCTGACTTTC,CASSYSMDAEANVLTF
TRBJ2-4,16,once,NA,TRBV29-1,TGCTGCGTTGCCTTGGACAGTCAAATGGGCAAAAACATTCAGTATTTC,CCVALDSQMGKNIQYF
TRBJ2-7,13,NA,NA,TRBV5-5,TGTGCCAGCAGCTGGACAAGGGTGGGCGATCAGTACTTC,CASSWTRVGDQYF
TRBJ2-1,12,once,NA,TRBV5-1,TGCGCCAGGAGCTTGGCGGACAATGAGCAGTTCTTC,CARSLADNEQFF
TRBJ2-1,15,NA,TRBD2,TRBV6-1,TGTGCCAACGCCGTACTAGCGGGAGGTTGGAATGAGCAGTCCTTC,CANAVLAGGWNEQSF
TRBJ1-4,17,many,TRBD1,TRBV11-2,TGTGCCAGCAGTTCTACGCACAGGGGGCTTGGTAATGAAAAACTGTTTTTT,CASSSTHRGLGNEKLFF
TRBJ2-5,16,many,TRBD1,TRBV28,TGTGCCAGCAGTCAACGACAGGGGGCTACGGGAGAGACCCAGTACTTC,CASSQRQGATGETQYF
TRBJ2-3,16,NA,NA,TRBV7-8,TGTACCAGCAGGTTACAGTGGTTCGCTAGCACAGATACGCAGTATTTT,CTSRLQWFASTDTQYF
TRBJ2-3,15,many,NA,TRBV5-1,TGCGCCAGCAGCTTGGACTGGATTAGCACAGATACGCAGTATTTT,CASSLDWISTDTQYF
TRBJ1-2,14,NA,NA,TRBV5-1,TGCGCCAGCAGCCCTAGGGGGACACTGGACGCTTACACCTTC,CASSPRGTLDAYTF
TRBJ2-3,13,NA,NA,TRBV29-1,TGCAGCGTTCACCCCAAGAGTATAGATACGCAGTATTTT,CSVHPKSIDTQYF
TRBJ1-4,15,once,NA,TRBV14,TGTGCCAACAGTCAAGGCCTACAATCGAATGAAAAACTGTTTTTT,CANSQGLQSNEKLFF
TRBJ2-7,13,NA,NA,TRBV27,TGTGCCAGCAGTTGGCGTCAGGGGTATGAGCAGTACTTC,CASSWRQGYEQYF
TRBJ2-1,13,many,NA,TRBV20-1,TGCAGTGCCAACCCTAGCAGGAGCAGGAAGCAGTTCTTC,CSANPSRSRKQFF
TRBJ2-1,14,NA,NA,TRBV6-4,TGTGCCAATAGTCGGAGCGGGCTCTACAATGAGCAGTCCTTC,CANSRSGLYNEQSF
TRBJ2-1,14,NA,TRBD2,TRBV11-1,TGTGCCAGCAACCCGCGGGAGGGTCACTATGAGCAGTTCTTC,CASNPREGHYEQFF
TRBJ2-1,18,few,TRBD2,TRBV6-2/TRBV6-3,TGTGCCAGCACTCCCGGGACTAGTGGGGGCAGCTCCTACAATGGGCAGTTCTTC,CASTPGTSGGSSYNGQFF
TRBJ2-5,14,NA,NA,TRBV29-1,NA,CSVAQGTGQETQCF
TRBJ2-3,15,NA,NA,TRBV28,TGCGCCAGCAGTTCAACGGGCCATAGAGGAGATACGCAGTATTTT,CASSSTGHRGDTQYF
TRBJ2-7,13,NA,NA,TRBV29-1,TGCAGCGTTGAACTAGGGAACCACTACGAGCAGTACTTC,CSVELGNHYEQYF
TRBJ1-2,13,NA,TRBD1,TRBV10-1,TGCGCCAGCAGTGAGGGGACAGGCTATGGCTACATATTC,CASSEGTGYGYIF
TRBJ2-5,14,many,NA,TRBV10-3,TGTGCCACCCAGGTTCGCGGGGACCAAGAGACCCAGTACTTC,CATQVRGDQETQYF
TRBJ1-2,13,once,NA,TRBV7-9,TGTACCAGCAGCCCGGGAACTAACTATGGCTACACCTTC,CTSSPGTNYGYTF
TRBJ2-5,13,NA,NA,TRBV5-4,TGTGTCTGCAGCTTGGGTCAGGACGGGACCCAGTACTTC,CVCSLGQDGTQYF
TRBJ2-3,14,many,TRBD2,TRBV6-2/TRBV6-3,TGTGCCAGCAGTCCTCAAGGGCTAGCGGGAACGTGGTATTTT,CASSPQGLAGTWYF
TRBJ1-1,12,many,NA,TRBV5-6,TGTGCCAGCAGCTTGGTGGACACTGAAGCTTTCTTT,CASSLVDTEAFF